Presented here are 3 T cell receptor beta chains from one specimen sequenced in a study of T cell repertoires in cytomegalovirus infection. For these receptors, no antigen is known. TCRdb reprocessed the reads with MiXCR, giving one entry per CDR3 protein. Here the sample spans about 770,000 distinct CDR3 sequences, almost 30% being singletons. The input for sequencing was cultured CD8+ T cells from PBMCs, taken from culture after CMV antigen stimulation. These receptors were obtained from a human donor in good health (CMV status not recorded). Some clones in this sample may be carry-over from other donors' samples.

This clonotype was counted at least ten times. V usage is TRBV5-1 and J usage is TRBJ1-1, with unresolved D. The CDR3 covers 18 residues. The germline V gene encodes CDR1 SGHRS and CDR2 YFSETQ. The germline V and J ends were trimmed by 0 bases and 0 bases, with 18 bases remaining between them. The CDR3, as DNA: TGCGCCAGCAGCTTGGATCCCCAAGGTGTGACCGTGAACACTGAAGCTTTCTTT. It translates to CASSLDPQGVTVNTEAFF. Based on the CDR3 plus reference TRBV5-1 and TRBJ1-1, the full variable domain is KAGVTQTPRYLIKTRGQQVTLSCSPISGHRSVSWYQQTPGQGLQFLFEYFSETQRNKGNFPGRFSGRQFSNSRSEMNVSTLELGDSALYLCASSLDPQGVTVNTEAFFGQGTRLTVV.

The V call is TRBV5-6, the J call TRBJ2-5; 10 positions agree with TRBD2. The trim removed 1 base at V and 4 bases at J, leaving 13 bases unmatched. CDR3 length equals 18 residues. Germline V CDR1 and CDR2: SGHDT, YYEEEE. The CDR3 bases are TGTGCCAGCAGCTTGTTCAAGCGGGGGGGCGGGCTTGGAGAGACCCAGTACTTC. As protein: CASSLFKRGGGLGETQYF.

J is TRBJ1-4 and V is TRBV27, with 8 bases that match TRBD1. This CDR3 contains 13 residues. V lost 5 bases and J lost 6; bases outside the gene matches: 2. In germline, CDR1 is MNHEY, CDR2 SMNVEV (reference sequence). CDR3 sequence reads: CASSPTGDEKLFF. The CDR3 nucleotides are TGTGCCAGCAGTCCGACAGGGGATGAAAAACTGTTTTTT.